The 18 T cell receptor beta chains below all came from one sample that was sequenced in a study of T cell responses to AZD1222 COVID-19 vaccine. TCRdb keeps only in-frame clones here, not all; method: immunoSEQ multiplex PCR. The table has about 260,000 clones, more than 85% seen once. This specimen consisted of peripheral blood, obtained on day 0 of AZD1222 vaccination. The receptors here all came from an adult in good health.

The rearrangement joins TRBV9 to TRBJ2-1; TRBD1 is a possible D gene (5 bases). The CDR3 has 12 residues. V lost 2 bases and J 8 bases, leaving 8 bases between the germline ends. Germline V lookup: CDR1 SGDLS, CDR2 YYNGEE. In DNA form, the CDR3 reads TGTGCCAGCAGCGTCCCGACAGATGAGCAGTTCTTC. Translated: CASSVPTDEQFF. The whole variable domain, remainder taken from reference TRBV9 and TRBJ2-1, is DSGVTQTPKHLITATGQRVTLRCSPRSGDLSVYWYQQSLDQGLQFLIQYYNGEERAKGNILERFSAQQFPDLHSELNLSSLELGDSALYFCASSVPTDEQFFGPGTRLTVL.

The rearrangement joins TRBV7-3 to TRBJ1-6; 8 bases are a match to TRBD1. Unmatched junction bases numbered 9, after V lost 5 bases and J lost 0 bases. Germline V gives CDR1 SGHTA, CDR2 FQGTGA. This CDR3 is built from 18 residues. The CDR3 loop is CASSPQDRASSYNSPLHF. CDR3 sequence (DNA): TGTGCCAGCAGCCCCCAGGACAGGGCGAGCTCCTATAATTCACCCCTCCACTTT.

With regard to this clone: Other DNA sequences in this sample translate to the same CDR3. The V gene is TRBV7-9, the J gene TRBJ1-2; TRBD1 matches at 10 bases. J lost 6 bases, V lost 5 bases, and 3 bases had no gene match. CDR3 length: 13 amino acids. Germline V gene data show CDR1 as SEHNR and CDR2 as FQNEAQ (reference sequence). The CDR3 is CASSLDRGDGYTF. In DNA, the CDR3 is TGTGCCAGCAGCCTGGACAGGGGGGATGGCTACACCTTC. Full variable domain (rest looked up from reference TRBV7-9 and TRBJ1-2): DTGVSQNPRHKITKRGQNVTFRCDPISEHNRLYWYRQTLGQGPEFLTYFQNEAQLEKSRLLSDRFSAERPKGSFSTLEIQRTEQGDSAMYLCASSLDRGDGYTFGSGTRLTVV.

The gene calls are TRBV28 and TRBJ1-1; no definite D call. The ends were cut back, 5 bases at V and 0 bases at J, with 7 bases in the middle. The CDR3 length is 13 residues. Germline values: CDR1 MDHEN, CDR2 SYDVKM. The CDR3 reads CASSTLVNTEAFF. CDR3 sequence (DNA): TGTGCCAGCAGTACCCTAGTGAACACTGAAGCTTTCTTT.

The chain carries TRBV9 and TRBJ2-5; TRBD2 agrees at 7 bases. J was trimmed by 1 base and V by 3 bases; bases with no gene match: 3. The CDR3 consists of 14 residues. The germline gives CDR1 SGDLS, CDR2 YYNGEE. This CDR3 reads CASSEGGVQETQYF. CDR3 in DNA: TGTGCCAGCAGCGAGGGAGGGGTCCAAGAGACCCAGTACTTC.

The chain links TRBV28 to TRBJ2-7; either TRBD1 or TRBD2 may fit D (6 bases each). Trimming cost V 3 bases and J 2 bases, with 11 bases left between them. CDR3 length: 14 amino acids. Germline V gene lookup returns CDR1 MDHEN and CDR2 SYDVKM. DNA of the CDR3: TGTGCCAGCAGTTTGGGGGGCTTCACCTACGAGCAGTACTTC. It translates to CASSLGGFTYEQYF.

For the CDR3, the DNA is TGTGCCAGCGGGGGACAACCCAATGAGCAGTTCTTC. The encoded protein is CASGGQPNEQFF. The chain employs TRBV19 and TRBJ2-1; D might be TRBD1 or TRBD2, each matching 6 bases. V lost 9 bases and J lost 6, with 12 bases in between. Looked up from germline, CDR1 is LNHDA and CDR2 is SQIVND (reference sequence). This CDR3 has 12 amino acids.

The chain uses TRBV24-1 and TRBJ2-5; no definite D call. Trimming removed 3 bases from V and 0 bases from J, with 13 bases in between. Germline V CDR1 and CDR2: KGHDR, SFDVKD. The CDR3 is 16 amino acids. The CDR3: CATSDPSPGHQETQYF. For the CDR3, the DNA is TGTGCCACCAGTGATCCAAGTCCTGGCCACCAAGAGACCCAGTACTTC.

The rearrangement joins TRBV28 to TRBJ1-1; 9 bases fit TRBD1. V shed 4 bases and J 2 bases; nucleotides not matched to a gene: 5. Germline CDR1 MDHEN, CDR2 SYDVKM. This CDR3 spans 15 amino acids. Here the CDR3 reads CASSSPGQGNTEAFF. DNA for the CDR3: TGTGCCAGCAGTTCTCCGGGACAGGGTAACACTGAAGCTTTCTTT. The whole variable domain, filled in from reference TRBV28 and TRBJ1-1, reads DVKVTQSSRYLVKRTGEKVFLECVQDMDHENMFWYRQDPGLGLRLIYFSYDVKMKEKGDIPEGYSVSREKKERFSLILESASTNQTSMYLCASSSPGQGNTEAFFGQGTRLTVV.

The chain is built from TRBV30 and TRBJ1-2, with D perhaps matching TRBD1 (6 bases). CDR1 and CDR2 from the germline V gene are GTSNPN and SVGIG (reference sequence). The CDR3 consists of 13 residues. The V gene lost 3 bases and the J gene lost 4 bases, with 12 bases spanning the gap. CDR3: CAWRPGQFYGYTF. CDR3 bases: TGTGCCTGGAGACCAGGACAGTTCTATGGCTACACCTTC. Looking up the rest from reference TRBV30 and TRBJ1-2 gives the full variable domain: SQTIHQWPATLVQPVGSPLSLECTVEGTSNPNLYWYRQAAGRGLQLLFYSVGIGQISSEVPQNLSASRPQDRQFILSSKKLLLSDSGFYLCAWRPGQFYGYTFGSGTRLTVV.

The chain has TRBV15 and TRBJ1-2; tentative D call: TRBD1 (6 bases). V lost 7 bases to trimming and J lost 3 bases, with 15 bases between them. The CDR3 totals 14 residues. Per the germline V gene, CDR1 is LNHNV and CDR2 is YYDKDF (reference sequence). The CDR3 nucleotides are TGTGCCACCACCCCCTGGAGGGGGGACTATGGCTACACCTTC. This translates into CATTPWRGDYGYTF.

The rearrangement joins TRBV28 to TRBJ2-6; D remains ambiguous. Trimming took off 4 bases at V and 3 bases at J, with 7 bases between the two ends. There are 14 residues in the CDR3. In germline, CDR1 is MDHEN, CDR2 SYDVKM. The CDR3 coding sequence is TGTGCCAGCAGTTCTGGTTATGGGGCCAACGTCCTGACTTTC. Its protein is CASSSGYGANVLTF.

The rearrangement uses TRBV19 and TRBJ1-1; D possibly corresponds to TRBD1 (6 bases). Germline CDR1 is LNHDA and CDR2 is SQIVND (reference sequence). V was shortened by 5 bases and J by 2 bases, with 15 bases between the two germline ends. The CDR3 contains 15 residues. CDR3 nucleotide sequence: TGTGCCAGTAGTTCCCCCGGGACAAGTAACACTGAAGCTTTCTTT. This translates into CASSSPGTSNTEAFF.

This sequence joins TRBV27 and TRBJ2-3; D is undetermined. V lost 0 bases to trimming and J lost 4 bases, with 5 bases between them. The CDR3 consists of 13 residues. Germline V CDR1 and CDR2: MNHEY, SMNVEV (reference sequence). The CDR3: CASSLSRPDTQYF. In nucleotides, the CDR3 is TGTGCCAGCAGTTTATCCAGACCAGATACGCAGTATTTT.

CDR3 DNA: TGTGCCACCAATCCGACTAGCGGGAGTACTACGCAGTATTTT. Translating gives CATNPTSGSTTQYF. The chain couples TRBV15 to TRBJ2-3; 12 positions agree with TRBD2. Germline CDR1 and CDR2: LNHNV and YYDKDF (reference sequence). The CDR3 sequence is 14 residues long. Trimming at V came to 7 bases and at J to 8 bases, leaving 7 bases not matched to a gene.

The CDR3 DNA reads TGTGCCAGCAGCCCCCCAGGGACAGGGTCCGGGGAGCTGTTTTTT. This encodes CASSPPGTGSGELFF. J is TRBJ2-2 and V is TRBV7-6; TRBD1 matches at 9 bases. Germline loops: CDR1 SGHVS, CDR2 FNYEAQ. Germline trimming cut 5 bases from V and 6 bases from J; bases unmatched to any gene: 7. The length of the CDR3 is 15 residues.

CDR3 DNA: TGTGCCAGCTCACCACCGGGACAGGGTATTGAAAAACTGTTTTTT. Its translation: CASSPPGQGIEKLFF. The chain couples TRBV18 to TRBJ1-4; 9 bases are shared with TRBD1. Germline V gene data show CDR1 as KGHSH and CDR2 as LQKENI. Trimming cost V 0 bases and J 7 bases; bases outside gene matches: 3. The CDR3 extends over 15 amino acids.

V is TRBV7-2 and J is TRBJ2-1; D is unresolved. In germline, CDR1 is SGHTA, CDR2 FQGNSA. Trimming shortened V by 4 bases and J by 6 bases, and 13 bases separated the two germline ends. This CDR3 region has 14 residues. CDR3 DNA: TGTGCCAGCAGCTCCCGGGTGGAGACCAATGAGCAGTTCTTC. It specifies CASSSRVETNEQFF.